A selection of T cell receptor beta chains follows, all from one sample in a study of OX40 agonist ivuxolimab in advanced cancers. Profiling relied on immunoSEQ multiplex PCR, and the TCRdb table lists in-frame clones only, not all of them. This table has roughly 40,000 clones, more than 80% appearing once. The material sequenced was CD4+ or CD8+ T cells sorted from blood, taken in a trial of the OX40 agonist ivuxolimab. Receptors were obtained from an adult with an advanced solid tumor such as melanoma, head and neck, liver or kidney cancer. Both conserved end residues are part of each CDR3.

CDR3 protein: CASSQEVQKPQHF
J gene: TRBJ1-5
CDR3 length: 13
V gene: TRBV18

CDR3 protein: CASTLLGRGTEAFF
J gene: TRBJ1-1
CDR3 length: 14
V gene: TRBV19

CDR3 protein: CASSTSEYEQYF
J gene: TRBJ2-7
CDR3 length: 12
V gene: TRBV19

CDR3 protein: CASRHTGTSGYNEQFF
J gene: TRBJ2-1
CDR3 length: 16
V gene: TRBV6-6

CDR3 protein: CASSPLQMLGPNTEAFF
J gene: TRBJ1-1
CDR3 length: 17
V gene: TRBV18

CDR3 protein: CASRNAKGLAGEEEQFF
J gene: TRBJ2-1
CDR3 length: 17
V gene: TRBV28

CDR3 protein: CASSVGGSINEQYF
J gene: TRBJ2-7
CDR3 length: 14
V gene: TRBV9

CDR3 protein: CASSFEQGRLVKNIQYF
J gene: TRBJ2-4
CDR3 length: 17
V gene: TRBV28

CDR3 protein: CASSKVSGQGRPSNQPQHF
J gene: TRBJ1-5
CDR3 length: 19
V gene: TRBV21-1

CDR3 protein: CASSPGEGGYTF
J gene: TRBJ1-2
CDR3 length: 12
V gene: TRBV18

CDR3 protein: CASSFVSGRDNEQFF
J gene: TRBJ2-1
CDR3 length: 15
V gene: TRBV7-8

CDR3 protein: CAISYRGTEAFF
J gene: TRBJ1-1
CDR3 length: 12
V gene: TRBV10-3

CDR3 protein: CAWSVGLSGNNEQFF
J gene: TRBJ2-1
CDR3 length: 15
V gene: TRBV30

CDR3 protein: CASIRGLTEAFF
J gene: TRBJ1-1
CDR3 length: 12
V gene: TRBV28

CDR3 protein: CASKASEIYNEQFF
J gene: TRBJ2-1
CDR3 length: 14
V gene: TRBV27